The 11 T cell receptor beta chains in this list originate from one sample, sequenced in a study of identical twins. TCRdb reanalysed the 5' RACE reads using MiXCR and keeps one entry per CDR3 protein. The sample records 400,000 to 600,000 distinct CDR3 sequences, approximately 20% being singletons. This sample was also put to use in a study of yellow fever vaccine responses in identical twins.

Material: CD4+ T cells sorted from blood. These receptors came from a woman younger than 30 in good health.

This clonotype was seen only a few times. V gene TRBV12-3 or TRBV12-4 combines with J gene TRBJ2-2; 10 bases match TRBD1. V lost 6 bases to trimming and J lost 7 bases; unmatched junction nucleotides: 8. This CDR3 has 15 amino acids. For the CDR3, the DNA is TGTGCCAGCAGGACCGGGACAGGGGACAGCGGGGAGCTGTTTTTT. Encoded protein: CASRTGTGDSGELFF.

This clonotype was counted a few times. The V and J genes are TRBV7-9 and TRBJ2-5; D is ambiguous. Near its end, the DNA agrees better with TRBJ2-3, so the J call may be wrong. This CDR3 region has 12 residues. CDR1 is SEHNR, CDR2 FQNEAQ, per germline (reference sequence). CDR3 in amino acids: CASSPPLGTQYF. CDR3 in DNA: TGTGCCAGCAGCCCGCCATTGGGTACGCAGTATTTT.

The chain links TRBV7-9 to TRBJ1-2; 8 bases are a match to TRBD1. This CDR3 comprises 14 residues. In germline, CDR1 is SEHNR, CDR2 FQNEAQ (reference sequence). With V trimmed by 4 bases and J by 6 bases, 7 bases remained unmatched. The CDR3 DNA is TGTGCCAGCAGCTCAAAAGACAGGGGCGATGGCTACACCTTC. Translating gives CASSSKDRGDGYTF.

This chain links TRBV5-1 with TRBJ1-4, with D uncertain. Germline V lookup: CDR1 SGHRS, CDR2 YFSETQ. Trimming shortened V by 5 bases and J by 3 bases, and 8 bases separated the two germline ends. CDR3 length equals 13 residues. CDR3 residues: CASSWGSNEKLFF. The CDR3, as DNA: TGCGCCAGCAGTTGGGGATCTAATGAAAAACTGTTTTTT.

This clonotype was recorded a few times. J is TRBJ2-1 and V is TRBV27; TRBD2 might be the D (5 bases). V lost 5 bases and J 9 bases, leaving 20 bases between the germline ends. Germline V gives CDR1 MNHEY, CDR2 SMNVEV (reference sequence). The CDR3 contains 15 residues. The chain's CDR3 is CASSPTRIGPSEQFF. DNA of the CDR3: TGTGCCAGCAGTCCAACTAGAATTGGGCCAAGTGAGCAGTTCTTC.

CDR3 in amino acids: CASSYTTVTEAFF. CDR3 coding DNA: TGTGCCAGCAGCTATACGACAGTCACTGAAGCTTTCTTT. The J gene is TRBJ1-1, the V gene TRBV11-2, with D possibly being TRBD1 (5 bases). Germline V gene lookup returns CDR1 SGHAT and CDR2 FQNNGV. The CDR3 length is 13 residues. V was shortened by 4 bases and J by 4 bases, with 10 bases between the two germline ends.

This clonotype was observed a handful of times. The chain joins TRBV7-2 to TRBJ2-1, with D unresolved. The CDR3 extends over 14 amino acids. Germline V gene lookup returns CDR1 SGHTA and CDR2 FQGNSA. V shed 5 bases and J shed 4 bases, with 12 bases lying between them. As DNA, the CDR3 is TGTGCCAGCAGCCAACACGACGGTTACAATGAGCAGTTCTTC. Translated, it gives CASSQHDGYNEQFF.

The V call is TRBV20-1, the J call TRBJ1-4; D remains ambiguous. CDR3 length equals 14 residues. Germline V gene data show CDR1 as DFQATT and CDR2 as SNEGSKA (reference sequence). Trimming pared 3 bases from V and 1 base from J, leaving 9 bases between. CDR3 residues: CSASLRRTNEKLFF. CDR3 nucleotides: TGCAGTGCTAGTCTGCGGAGAACTAATGAAAAACTGTTTTTT.

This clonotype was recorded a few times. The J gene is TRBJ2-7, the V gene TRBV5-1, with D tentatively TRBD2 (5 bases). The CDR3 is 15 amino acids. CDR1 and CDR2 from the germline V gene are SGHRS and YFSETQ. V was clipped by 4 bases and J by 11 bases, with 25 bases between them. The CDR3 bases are TGCGCCAGCAGCCGAGCGGCTAGTAATGATGGGAAGGAGTACTTC. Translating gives CASSRAASNDGKEYF.

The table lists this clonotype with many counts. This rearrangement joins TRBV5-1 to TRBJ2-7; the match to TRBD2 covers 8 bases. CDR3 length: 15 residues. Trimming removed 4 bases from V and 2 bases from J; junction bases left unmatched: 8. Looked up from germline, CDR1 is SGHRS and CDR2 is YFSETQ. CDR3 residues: CASSPYSGRAYEQYF. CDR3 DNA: TGCGCCAGCAGCCCATACAGCGGGAGAGCCTACGAGCAGTACTTC.

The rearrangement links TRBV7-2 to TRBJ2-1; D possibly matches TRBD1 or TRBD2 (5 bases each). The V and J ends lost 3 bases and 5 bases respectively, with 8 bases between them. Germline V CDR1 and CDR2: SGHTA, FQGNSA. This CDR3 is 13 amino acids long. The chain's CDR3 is CASSLWGNNEQFF. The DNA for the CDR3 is TGTGCCAGCAGCTTGTGGGGGAACAATGAGCAGTTCTTC. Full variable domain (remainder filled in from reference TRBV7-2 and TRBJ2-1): GAGVSQSPSNKVTEKGKDVELRCDPISGHTALYWYRQSLGQGLEFLIYFQGNSAPDKSGLPSDRFSAERTGGSVSTLTIQRTQQEDSAVYLCASSLWGNNEQFFGPGTRLTVL.